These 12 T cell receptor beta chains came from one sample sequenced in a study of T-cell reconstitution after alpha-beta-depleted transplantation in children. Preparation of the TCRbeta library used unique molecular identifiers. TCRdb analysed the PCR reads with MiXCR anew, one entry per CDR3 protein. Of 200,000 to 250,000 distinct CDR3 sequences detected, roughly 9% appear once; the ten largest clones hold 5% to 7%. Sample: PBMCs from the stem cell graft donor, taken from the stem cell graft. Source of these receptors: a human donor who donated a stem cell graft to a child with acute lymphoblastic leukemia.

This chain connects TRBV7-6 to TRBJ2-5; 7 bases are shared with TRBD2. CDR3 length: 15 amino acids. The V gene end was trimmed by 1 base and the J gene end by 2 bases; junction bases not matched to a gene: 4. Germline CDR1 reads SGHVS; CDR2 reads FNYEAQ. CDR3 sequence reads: CASSLGWGGQETQYF. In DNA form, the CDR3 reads TGTGCCAGCAGCTTAGGATGGGGGGGTCAAGAGACCCAGTACTTC.

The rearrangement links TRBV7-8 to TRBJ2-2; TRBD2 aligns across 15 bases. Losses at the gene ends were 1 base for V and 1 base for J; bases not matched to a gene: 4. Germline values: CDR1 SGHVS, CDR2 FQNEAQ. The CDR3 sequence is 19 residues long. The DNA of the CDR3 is TGTGCCAGCAGCTTAGACGGGACTAGCGGGGGGATGAACACCGGGGAGCTGTTTTTT. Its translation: CASSLDGTSGGMNTGELFF.

The CDR3 protein is CASSPGDREGETQYF. In DNA form, the CDR3 reads TGTGCCAGCAGCCCCGGGGACAGGGAAGGAGAGACCCAGTACTTC. V usage is TRBV7-9 and J usage is TRBJ2-5, with 9 bases identical to TRBD1. Trimming removed 5 bases from V and 4 bases from J; junction bases left unmatched: 8. This CDR3 contains 15 residues. CDR1 and CDR2 (germline): SEHNR, FQNEAQ (reference sequence).

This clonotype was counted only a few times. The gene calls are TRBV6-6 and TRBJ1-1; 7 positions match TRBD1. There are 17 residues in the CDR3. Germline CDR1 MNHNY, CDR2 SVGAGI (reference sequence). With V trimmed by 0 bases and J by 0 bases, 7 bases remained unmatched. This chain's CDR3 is CASSYSGGGLMNTEAFF. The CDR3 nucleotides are TGTGCCAGCAGTTACTCAGGAGGGGGCTTAATGAACACTGAAGCTTTCTTT.

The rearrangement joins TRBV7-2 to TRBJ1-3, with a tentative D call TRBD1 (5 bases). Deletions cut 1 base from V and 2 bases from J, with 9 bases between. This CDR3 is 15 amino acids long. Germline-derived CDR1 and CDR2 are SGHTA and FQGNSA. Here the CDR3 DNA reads TGTGCCAGCAGCTTAGGTGGGGGTCCTGGAAACACCATATATTTT. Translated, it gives CASSLGGGPGNTIYF.

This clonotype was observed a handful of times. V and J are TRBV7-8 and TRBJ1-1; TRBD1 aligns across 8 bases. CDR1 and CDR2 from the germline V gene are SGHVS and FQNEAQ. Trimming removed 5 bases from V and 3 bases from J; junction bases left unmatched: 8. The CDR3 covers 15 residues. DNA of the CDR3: TGTGCCAGCAGCCCACCGGCGACAGGGGACACTGAAGCTTTCTTT. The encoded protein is CASSPPATGDTEAFF.

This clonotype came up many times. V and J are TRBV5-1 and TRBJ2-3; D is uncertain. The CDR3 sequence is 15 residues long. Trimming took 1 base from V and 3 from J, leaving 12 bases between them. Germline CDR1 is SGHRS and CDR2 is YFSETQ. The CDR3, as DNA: TGCGCCAGCAGCTTGATAAACAGCCAGACAGATACGCAGTATTTT. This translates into CASSLINSQTDTQYF.

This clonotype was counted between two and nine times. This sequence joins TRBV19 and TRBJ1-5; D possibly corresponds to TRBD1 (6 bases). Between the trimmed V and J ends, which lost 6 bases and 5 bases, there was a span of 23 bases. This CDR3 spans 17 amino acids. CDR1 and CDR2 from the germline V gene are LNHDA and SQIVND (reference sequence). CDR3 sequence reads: CASRVQGGGTSYQPQHF. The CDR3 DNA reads TGTGCCAGTAGGGTACAGGGCGGCGGAACGTCTTATCAGCCCCAGCATTTT.

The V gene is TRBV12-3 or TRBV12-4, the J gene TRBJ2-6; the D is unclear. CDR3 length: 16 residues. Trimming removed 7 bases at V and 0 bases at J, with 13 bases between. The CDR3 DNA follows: TGTGCCAGCATTTTTGCCGAGATCTCTGGGGCCAACGTCCTGACTTTC. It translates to CASIFAEISGANVLTF.

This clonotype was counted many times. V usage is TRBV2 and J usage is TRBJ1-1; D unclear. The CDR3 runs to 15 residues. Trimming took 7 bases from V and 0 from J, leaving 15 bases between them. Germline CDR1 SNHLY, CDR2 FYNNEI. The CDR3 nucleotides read TGTGCCAGCAACAACGGACGGATTATGAACACTGAAGCTTTCTTT. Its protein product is CASNNGRIMNTEAFF.

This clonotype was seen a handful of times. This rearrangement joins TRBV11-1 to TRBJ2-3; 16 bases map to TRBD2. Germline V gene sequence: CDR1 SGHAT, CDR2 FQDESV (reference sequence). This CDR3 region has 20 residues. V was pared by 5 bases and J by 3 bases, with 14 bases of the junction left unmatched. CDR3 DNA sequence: TGTGCCAGCAGCCTCCGAGGGACTAGCGGGGGGGCAAGCCAAACAGATACGCAGTATTTT. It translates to CASSLRGTSGGASQTDTQYF.

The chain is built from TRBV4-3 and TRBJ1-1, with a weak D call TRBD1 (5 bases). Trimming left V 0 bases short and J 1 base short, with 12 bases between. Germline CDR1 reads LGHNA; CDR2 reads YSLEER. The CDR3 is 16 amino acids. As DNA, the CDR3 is TGCGCCAGCAGCCAAGATCTGGGACTATCGAACACTGAAGCTTTCTTT. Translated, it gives CASSQDLGLSNTEAFF.